The source of this T cell receptor beta chain is a study of T cell repertoires in cytomegalovirus infection. Study background: Well-studied HLA-B-restricted epitopes and recently identified HLA-C-restricted epitopes of CMV were both used in the study. CMV infection together with matching HLA type was indicated by public TCR beta signatures.

MiXCR, run by TCRdb on the reads, gives a single entry per CDR3 protein. The sample lists about 890,000 distinct CDR3 sequences, around 29% occurring once. Ten or more counts support this clonotype. Its target is not known. Trimming cost V 7 bases and J 4 bases; bases outside gene matches: 6. This CDR3 is built from 13 residues. The V call is TRBV12-3 or TRBV12-4, the J call TRBJ1-1, with 7 bases aligning to TRBD1. The sequence derives from a human donor in good health (CMV status not recorded). Some clones in this sample may be carry-over from other donors' samples. The sequences come from cultured CD8+ T cells from PBMCs, collected from culture after CMV antigen stimulation. CDR3 in DNA: TGTGCCAGCAACCGACAGGGAGGCACTGAAGCTTTCTTT. This translates into CASNRQGGTEAFF.